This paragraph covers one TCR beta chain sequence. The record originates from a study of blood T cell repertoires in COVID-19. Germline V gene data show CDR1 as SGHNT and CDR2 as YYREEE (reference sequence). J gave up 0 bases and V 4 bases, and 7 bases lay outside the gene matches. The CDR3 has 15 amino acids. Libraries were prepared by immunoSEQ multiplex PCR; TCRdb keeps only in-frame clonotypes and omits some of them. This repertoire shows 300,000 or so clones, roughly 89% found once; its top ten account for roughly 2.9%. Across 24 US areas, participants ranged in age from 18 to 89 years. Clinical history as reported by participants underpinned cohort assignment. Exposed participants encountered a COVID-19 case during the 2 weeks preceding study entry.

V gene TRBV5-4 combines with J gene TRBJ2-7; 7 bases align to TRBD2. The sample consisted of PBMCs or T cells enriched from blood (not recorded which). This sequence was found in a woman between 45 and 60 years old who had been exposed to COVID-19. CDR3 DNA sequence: TGTGCCAGCAGCCTAGCGGACCCTATCTCCTACGAGCAGTACTTC. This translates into CASSLADPISYEQYF.